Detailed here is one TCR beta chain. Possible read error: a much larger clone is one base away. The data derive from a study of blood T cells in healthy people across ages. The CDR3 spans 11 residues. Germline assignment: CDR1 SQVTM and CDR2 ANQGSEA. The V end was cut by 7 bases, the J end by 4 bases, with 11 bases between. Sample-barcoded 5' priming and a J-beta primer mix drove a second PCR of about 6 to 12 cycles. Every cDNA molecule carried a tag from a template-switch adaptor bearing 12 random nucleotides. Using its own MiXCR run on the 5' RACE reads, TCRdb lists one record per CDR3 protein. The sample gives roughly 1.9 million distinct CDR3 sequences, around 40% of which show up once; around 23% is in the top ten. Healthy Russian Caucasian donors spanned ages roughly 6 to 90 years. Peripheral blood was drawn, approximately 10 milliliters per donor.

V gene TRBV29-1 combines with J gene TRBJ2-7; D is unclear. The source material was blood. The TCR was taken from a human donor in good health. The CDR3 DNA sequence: TGCAGCGGTGTGTGGGGTTACGAGCAGTACTTC. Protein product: CSGVWGYEQYF.